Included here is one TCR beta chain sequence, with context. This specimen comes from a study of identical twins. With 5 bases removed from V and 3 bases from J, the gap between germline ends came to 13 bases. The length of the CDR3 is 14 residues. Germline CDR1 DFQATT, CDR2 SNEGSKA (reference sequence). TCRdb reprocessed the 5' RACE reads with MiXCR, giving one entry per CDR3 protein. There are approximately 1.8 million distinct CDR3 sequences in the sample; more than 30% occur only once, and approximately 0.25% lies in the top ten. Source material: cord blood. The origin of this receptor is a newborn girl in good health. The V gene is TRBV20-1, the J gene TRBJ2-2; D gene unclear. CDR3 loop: CSADPRIHTGELFF. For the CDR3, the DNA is TGCAGTGCTGACCCCAGGATTCACACCGGGGAGCTGTTTTTT.